These T cell receptor beta chains were read from a single sample in a study of beta chain features in type 1 diabetes. The protocol was immunoSEQ multiplex PCR, while the TCRdb copy is restricted to in-frame clones and leaves out a portion. The table shows approximately 470,000 clones, with 30% occurring only once. Sequences were obtained from naive CD4+ T cells from blood. These receptors came from a man between 18 and 29 years old in good health. The CDR3 runs from the conserved cysteine through the conserved F or W. The D gene is left open where the match is weak. Expanded clones get a size class; other rows say once, few or many, or leave the size out.

clone size	J gene	D gene	V gene	CDR3 DNA	CDR3 protein
NA	TRBJ1-1	TRBD1	TRBV29-1	TGCAGCGTCAAGGACAGGGGGCGAGAAACTGAAGCTTTCTTT	CSVKDRGRETEAFF
NA	TRBJ2-4	TRBD2	TRBV30	TGTGCCTGGAGAGTAGCGGGAGAGGGCCAACACATTCAGTACTTC	CAWRVAGEGQHIQYF
NA	TRBJ1-4	NA	TRBV2	TGTGCCAGCAGTGAAGCGCTTGAGGGGGAAAAACTGTTTTTT	CASSEALEGEKLFF
NA	TRBJ2-7	TRBD1	TRBV14	TGTGCCAGCAGCTCAGGGGGCCCTCGGCAGTACTTC	CASSSGGPRQYF
few	TRBJ1-1	NA	TRBV28	TGTGCCAGCACCCAACAGGGTGAAGCTTTCTTT	CASTQQGEAFF
NA	TRBJ2-7	NA	TRBV14	TGTGCCAGCAGCCAAAGGCCGACAGGCACCTACGAGCAGTACTTC	CASSQRPTGTYEQYF
NA	TRBJ2-7	TRBD1	TRBV29-1	TGCAGCGTTGAAGCGGGACAGGGGAGTGAGCAGTACTTC	CSVEAGQGSEQYF
NA	TRBJ2-3	NA	TRBV5-1	TGCGCCAGCAGCGTCAATCCTGGCACAGATACGCAGTATTTT	CASSVNPGTDTQYF
NA	TRBJ1-5	NA	TRBV28	TGTGCCAGCAGTTTATTTGGTGATTGGCAGCCCCAGCATTTT	CASSLFGDWQPQHF
few	TRBJ1-2	TRBD1	TRBV14	TGTGCCAGCAGCCACTCCTGGGGGACAGGGGACGGCTATGGCTACACCTTC	CASSHSWGTGDGYGYTF
NA	TRBJ2-7	TRBD1	TRBV18	TGTGCCAGCTCACCAAGGACAGGTCTCTCCTACGAGCAGTACTTC	CASSPRTGLSYEQYF
NA	TRBJ2-7	TRBD2	TRBV10-3	TGTGCCATCAGGGTGAGCGGGAGTATCGCCTACGAGCAGTACTTC	CAIRVSGSIAYEQYF
few	TRBJ2-1	NA	TRBV9	TGTGCCAGCAGCGTAGGGCAGCACAATGAGCAGTTCTTC	CASSVGQHNEQFF
few	TRBJ2-7	TRBD2	TRBV29-1	TGCAGCGTTGGAGGGACTAGCTCCTACGAGCAGTACTTC	CSVGGTSSYEQYF
few	TRBJ1-4	NA	TRBV7-6	TGTGCCAGCAGCCGATCAGCTAATGAAAAACTGTTTTTT	CASSRSANEKLFF